The 29 T cell receptor beta chains below all came from one sample that was sequenced in a study of T cell responses to AZD1222 COVID-19 vaccine. Data came from immunoSEQ multiplex PCR; TCRdb stores just in-frame clones and leaves some out. The sample carries roughly 140,000 clones, approximately 88% recorded once. Sequenced here: peripheral blood, sampled on day 0 of AZD1222 vaccination. The source is an adult in good health.

The chain recombines TRBV18 with TRBJ2-2; D may be TRBD1 (5 bases). The germline V and J ends were trimmed by 3 bases and 8 bases, with 16 bases remaining between them. The germline V gene has CDR1 KGHSH and CDR2 LQKENI. The CDR3 loop spans 15 amino acids. The CDR3 sequence: CASSPLDTMTGELFF. The CDR3 region has the DNA TGTGCCAGCTCACCCTTGGACACAATGACTGGGGAGCTGTTTTTT.

This clone was observed once. The CDR3 sequence: CASSPIQGPDTEAFF. CDR3 DNA sequence: TGTGCCAGCTCACCGATACAGGGCCCTGACACTGAAGCTTTCTTT. V gene TRBV18 combines with J gene TRBJ1-1; possibly TRBD1 for D (6 bases). Germline lookup yields CDR1 KGHSH and CDR2 LQKENI. With 3 bases removed from V and 3 bases from J, the gap between germline ends came to 14 bases. The CDR3 runs to 15 residues.

The gene calls are TRBV6-2 or TRBV6-3 and TRBJ2-2, with no clear D. The germline V gene has CDR1 MNHEY and CDR2 SVGEGT. There are 15 residues in the CDR3. Trimming removed 0 bases from V and 1 base from J, with 6 bases in between. CDR3 sequence (DNA): TGTGCCAGCAGTTACTCGGCCAGGAACACCGGGGAGCTGTTTTTT. This gives the protein CASSYSARNTGELFF.

CDR3 protein: CASSSWGGTYKNIQYF. In DNA form, the CDR3 reads TGTGCCAGCAGCTCGTGGGGGGGCACATACAAAAACATTCAGTACTTC. The genes are TRBV5-4 and TRBJ2-4; D perhaps matches TRBD2 (7 bases). CDR1 is SGHNT and CDR2 is YYREEE in the germline V gene (reference sequence). V lost 3 bases to trimming and J lost 3 bases, with 16 bases between them. The CDR3 length is 16 residues.

The chain couples TRBV7-2 to TRBJ1-5, with D perhaps matching TRBD1 (5 bases). Per the germline V gene, CDR1 is SGHTA and CDR2 is FQGNSA. V was shortened by 0 bases and J by 7 bases, with 13 bases between the two germline ends. This CDR3 region has 15 residues. CDR3 bases: TGTGCCAGCAGCTTAGCAGCAGGGATTAAACAGCCCCAGCATTTT. It is translated as CASSLAAGIKQPQHF.

This chain joins TRBV20-1 and TRBJ1-6; no clear D gene. The germline V gene encodes CDR1 DFQATT and CDR2 SNEGSKA (reference sequence). The germline V and J ends were trimmed by 3 bases and 9 bases, with 15 bases remaining between them. The CDR3 loop spans 14 amino acids. This CDR3 is CSASQGSEVSPLHF. In DNA form, the CDR3 reads TGCAGTGCTAGTCAAGGGAGTGAGGTTTCACCCCTCCACTTT.

The genes are TRBV6-2 or TRBV6-3 and TRBJ2-7, with 7 nucleotides matching TRBD1. The CDR3 consists of 15 residues. The V gene's germline CDR1 is MNHEY and CDR2 SVGEGT. The V and J ends lost 6 bases and 5 bases, in that order; junction bases with no gene match: 13. The CDR3 region is CASSPQFEGGDEQYF. CDR3 bases: TGTGCCAGCAGCCCTCAGTTTGAAGGGGGCGACGAGCAGTACTTC.

This chain uses TRBV19 with TRBJ1-5; no reliable D call. Germline V gives CDR1 LNHDA, CDR2 SQIVND (reference sequence). The CDR3 totals 12 residues. Trimming stripped 6 bases from V and 9 bases from J, with 12 bases between. As DNA, the CDR3 is TGTGCCAGTAGAGAGAGCGCGGGGCCCCAGCATTTT. Translating gives CASRESAGPQHF.

The J gene is TRBJ1-5, the V gene TRBV7-6; D gene unclear. V lost 2 bases to trimming and J lost 7 bases, with 9 bases between them. Per the germline V gene, CDR1 is SGHVS and CDR2 is FNYEAQ. This CDR3 contains 13 residues. The CDR3 DNA reads TGTGCCAGCAGCTTATCCGCGGAGCAGCCCCAGCATTTT. It is translated as CASSLSAEQPQHF.

The V and J genes are TRBV11-2 and TRBJ1-6; D is perhaps TRBD1 (5 bases). Trimming shortened V by 5 bases and J by 7 bases, and 15 bases separated the two germline ends. The CDR3 sequence is 15 residues long. Germline V gene data show CDR1 as SGHAT and CDR2 as FQNNGV. CDR3 DNA: TGTGCCAGCAGCGGGGCCGGGACCCGCAATTCACCCCTCCACTTT. Its protein is CASSGAGTRNSPLHF.

This clone has only one observation. The chain employs TRBV27 and TRBJ2-4; TRBD1 matches at 10 bases. The V gene's germline CDR1 is MNHEY and CDR2 SMNVEV (reference sequence). Losses at the gene ends were 5 bases for V and 1 base for J; bases not matched to a gene: 14. This CDR3 region has 19 residues. The CDR3 here is CASSPRLGTGDDAKNIQYF. Here the CDR3 DNA reads TGTGCCAGCAGTCCGAGGCTCGGGACAGGGGACGATGCCAAAAACATTCAGTACTTC.

This clone was found a few times. CDR3 sequence: CASSERGREGYTF. Written as DNA, the CDR3 is TGTGCCAGCAGTGAACGAGGTCGGGAAGGCTACACCTTC. V and J are TRBV2 and TRBJ1-2; D uncertain. Trimming shortened V by 2 bases and J by 8 bases, and 12 bases separated the two germline ends. This CDR3 is built from 13 residues. Germline lookup yields CDR1 SNHLY and CDR2 FYNNEI. Full variable domain (rest looked up from reference TRBV2 and TRBJ1-2): EPEVTQTPSHQVTQMGQEVILRCVPISNHLYFYWYRQILGQKVEFLVSFYNNEISEKSEIFDDQFSVERPDGSNFTLKIRSTKLEDSAMYFCASSERGREGYTFGSGTRLTVV.

This chain joins TRBV3-1 (or the pseudogene TRBV3-2) and TRBJ2-7; possibly TRBD1 or TRBD2 for D (5 bases each). Trimming shortened V by 0 bases and J by 2 bases, and 8 bases separated the two germline ends. CDR1 is LGHDT, CDR2 YNNKEL, per germline (reference sequence). The CDR3 spans 14 residues. CDR3 DNA sequence: TGTGCCAGCAGCCAAGATGAGGGGACCTACGAGCAGTACTTC. Amino acids: CASSQDEGTYEQYF.

The chain joins TRBV10-2 to TRBJ2-2; D may correspond to TRBD1 or TRBD2 (5 bases each). This CDR3 contains 14 residues. CDR1 WSHSY and CDR2 SAAADI come from the germline V gene. Trimming removed 6 bases from V and 6 bases from J, with 14 bases in between. CDR3 loop: CASRGVARAGELFF. The CDR3, as DNA: TGCGCCAGCAGAGGGGTAGCGAGGGCCGGGGAGCTGTTTTTT.

The chain carries TRBV28 and TRBJ1-2; D remains unclear. Germline CDR1 and CDR2: MDHEN and SYDVKM. The CDR3 extends over 13 amino acids. Trimming left V 2 bases short and J 7 bases short, with 11 bases between. The CDR3 DNA follows: TGTGCCAGCAGTTTAACCGAAATTGGTGGCTACACCTTC. Its translation: CASSLTEIGGYTF.

This chain joins TRBV12-1 and TRBJ2-2. TRBV12-1 is a listed pseudogene. The CDR3 totals 16 residues. The CDR3, as DNA: TGTGCCAGCGTCTTTGGGCATTTAAGGGACACCGGGGAGCTGTTTTTT. Residues: CASVFGHLRDTGELFF.

This chain connects TRBV7-2 to TRBJ2-1; a possible D gene is TRBD2 (6 bases). Trimming stripped 0 bases from V and 2 bases from J, with 11 bases between. CDR1 and CDR2 (germline): SGHTA, FQGNSA. CDR3 size: 16 residues. CDR3 sequence: CASSLASRLAYNEQFF. CDR3 nucleotides: TGTGCCAGCAGCTTAGCCTCTCGACTAGCCTACAATGAGCAGTTCTTC.

The rearrangement links TRBV7-2 to TRBJ1-5; D ambiguous. The CDR3 totals 13 residues. Per the germline V gene, CDR1 is SGHTA and CDR2 is FQGNSA. The V and J ends lost 5 bases and 4 bases respectively, with 9 bases between them. The CDR3 DNA reads TGTGCCAGCAGCCAAGAGGCGAATCAGCCCCAGCATTTT. This translates into CASSQEANQPQHF.

The V call is TRBV18, the J call TRBJ2-7, with 8 bases that match TRBD2. Germline values: CDR1 KGHSH, CDR2 LQKENI. The length of the CDR3 is 16 residues. V shed 0 bases, J shed 2 bases, and the junction held 6 bases outside the gene matches. The CDR3 protein is CASSPPIAGGAYEQYF. The CDR3 region has the DNA TGTGCCAGCTCACCACCAATTGCCGGGGGGGCCTACGAGCAGTACTTC.

V is TRBV10-1 and J is TRBJ1-2; D is undetermined. This CDR3 is built from 13 residues. Germline values: CDR1 WNHNN, CDR2 SYGVQD (reference sequence). With 10 bases removed from V and 6 bases from J, the gap between germline ends came to 18 bases. CDR3 sequence: CATRRCPADGYTF. The CDR3 DNA is TGCGCCACCCGGCGGTGTCCCGCAGATGGCTACACCTTC.

The CDR3 sequence: CASSESGGFGTDTQYF. DNA for the CDR3: TGTGCCAGCAGCGAGTCAGGGGGATTCGGCACAGATACGCAGTATTTT. This chain joins TRBV9 and TRBJ2-3; 7 bases agree with TRBD1. The CDR3 totals 16 residues. In germline, CDR1 is SGDLS, CDR2 YYNGEE. The J segment lost 1 base and the V segment lost 3 bases, leaving 8 bases of the junction unmatched. Full variable domain (outside the CDR3, taken from reference TRBV9 and TRBJ2-3): DSGVTQTPKHLITATGQRVTLRCSPRSGDLSVYWYQQSLDQGLQFLIQYYNGEERAKGNILERFSAQQFPDLHSELNLSSLELGDSALYFCASSESGGFGTDTQYFGPGTRLTVL.

CDR3 nucleotide sequence: TGTGCCAGCAGCACAGGGCCCCCTGGAAACACCATATATTTT. Translation: CASSTGPPGNTIYF. This chain links TRBV7-3 with TRBJ1-3; perhaps TRBD1 as D (6 bases). This CDR3 contains 14 residues. V dropped 5 bases and J dropped 2 bases, with 10 bases sitting between them. The germline gives CDR1 SGHTA, CDR2 FQGTGA. Complete variable domain (other parts from reference TRBV7-3 and TRBJ1-3): GAGVSQTPSNKVTEKGKYVELRCDPISGHTALYWYRQSLGQGPEFLIYFQGTGAADDSGLPNDRFFAVRPEGSVSTLKIQRTERGDSAVYLCASSTGPPGNTIYFGEGSWLTVV.

J is TRBJ1-5 and V is TRBV6-5, with no clear D. V lost 7 bases and J lost 6, with 13 bases in between. The V gene's germline CDR1 is MNHEY and CDR2 SVGAGI. There are 13 residues in the CDR3. The CDR3 region is CASTPDPAQPQHF. CDR3 coding DNA: TGTGCCAGCACTCCGGACCCGGCTCAGCCCCAGCATTTT.

This clone was observed a few times. The rearrangement links TRBV2 to TRBJ1-5; TRBD1 is a possible D gene (5 bases). CDR1 and CDR2 (germline): SNHLY, FYNNEI. V was cut by 7 bases and J by 9 bases, with 19 bases left in between. CDR3 length: 14 residues. The CDR3 loop is CASTTTRVFRPQHF. DNA for the CDR3: TGTGCCAGCACTACCACCAGGGTTTTTCGGCCCCAGCATTTT.

The V and J genes are TRBV9 and TRBJ2-7, with D possibly being TRBD1 or TRBD2 (5 bases each). The CDR3 is made up of 14 amino acids. Germline CDR1 is SGDLS and CDR2 is YYNGEE. V was pared by 2 bases and J by 6 bases, with 15 bases between. The CDR3 nucleotides read TGTGCCAGCAGCGTCTCCGGGACCCCCGGCGAGCAGTACTTC. Translation: CASSVSGTPGEQYF.

Worth noting for this clone: Other DNA sequences in the same sample also yield this CDR3. The chain employs TRBV6-1 and TRBJ1-5; D remains unclear. Deletions cut 2 bases from V and 4 bases from J, with 0 bases between. CDR3 length equals 11 residues. Germline V CDR1 and CDR2: MNHNS, SASEGT. The CDR3 bases are TGTGCCAGCAGTGAAAATCAGCCCCAGCATTTT. Translation gives CASSENQPQHF.

The chain links TRBV7-8 to TRBJ1-4; the match to TRBD1 covers 7 bases. The trim removed 6 bases at V and 8 bases at J, leaving 9 bases unmatched. Germline CDR1 is SGHVS and CDR2 is FQNEAQ. This CDR3 region has 14 residues. The CDR3 sequence is CASSLTGNGEKLFF. CDR3 bases: TGTGCCAGCAGTTTGACAGGGAACGGGGAAAAACTGTTTTTT.

In regard to this clone: The junction departs from germline at one end; a sequencing error may be responsible. The V gene is TRBV7-7, the J gene TRBJ2-1, with 9 bases aligning to TRBD1. The CDR3 consists of 16 residues. The germline CDR1 and CDR2 sequences are SSHAT and FNYEAQ (reference sequence). This CDR3 is CASSLGTDRGYNEQFF. The CDR3 region has the DNA TGTGCTAGCAGCTTAGGGACGGACAGGGGCTACAATGAGCAGTTCTTC. The full variable domain, with the rest looked up from reference TRBV7-7 and TRBJ2-1, is GAGVSQSPRYKVTKRGQDVTLRCDPISSHATLYWYQQALGQGPEFLTYFNYEAQPDKSGLPSDRFSAERPEGSISTLTIQRTEQRDSAMYRCASSLGTDRGYNEQFFGPGTRLTVL.

This clone has more than one count but fewer than ten. V and J are TRBV18 and TRBJ2-5; a possible D gene is TRBD1 (5 bases). The CDR3 covers 13 residues. The germline CDR1 and CDR2 sequences are KGHSH and LQKENI. V gave up 6 bases and J gave up 5 bases, with 13 bases separating them. CDR3 DNA: TGTGCCAGCTCCCTCGGAAGGGGTGAGACCCAGTACTTC. It codes for CASSLGRGETQYF.